A selection of T cell receptor beta chains follows, all from one sample in a study of blood T cell repertoires in COVID-19. Sequencing was performed with immunoSEQ multiplex PCR; in TCRdb, only in-frame clones are kept and a portion is missing. In the table there are about 95,000 clones, about 89% of which are singletons. Material for sequencing was peripheral blood. All receptors come from a man in his 60s with COVID-19, enrolled during active disease. CDR3s include the opening cysteine and the closing phenylalanine or tryptophan. A D gene is named only where the DNA matches it firmly. Not every row has a clone size; where given, it reads once, few, many or a size class.

TGTGCCAGCTCATTAGGGGGCGAGATGGACTATGGCTACACCTTC,CASSLGGEMDYGYTF,TRBD1,.,TRBV18,TRBJ1-2
TGTGCCAGCAGGGCCCCCCTCTACGAGCAGTACTTC,CASRAPLYEQYF,.,.,TRBV28,TRBJ2-7
TGTGCCACCAGTCCTCCCGGGACAGGGACTAACAATGAGCAGTTCTTC,CATSPPGTGTNNEQFF,TRBD1,.,TRBV24-1,TRBJ2-1
TGTGCCACCAGCAGCCGGGACAGGGGGTCGAACACTGAAGCTTTCTTT,CATSSRDRGSNTEAFF,TRBD1,.,TRBV15,TRBJ1-1
TGTGCCAGCAGTTACTCACCAGGGACTAGCGACGTCAAGTATTTT,CASSYSPGTSDVKYF,TRBD2,.,TRBV6-5,TRBJ2-3
TGTGCCATCGGGACTAGCGGGTACACCGGGGAGCTGTTTTTT,CAIGTSGYTGELFF,TRBD2,.,TRBV24-1,TRBJ2-2
TGTGCCACCAGCGGGACTAGCGGGAGGAATGAGCAGTTCTTC,CATSGTSGRNEQFF,TRBD2,.,TRBV24-1,TRBJ2-1
TGTGCCAGCAGCCAAGGGCTAGCGGGATTGGCCGGGGAGCTGTTTTTT,CASSQGLAGLAGELFF,TRBD2,.,TRBV4-2,TRBJ2-2
TGTGCCAGCAGCCAAGATCTGCTCTCTAGAGGATACTTC,CASSQDLLSRGYF,.,.,TRBV3-1/TRBV3-2,TRBJ2-7
TGTGCCAGTCGGGACTTCTCTAACTCCTACGAGCAGTACTTC,CASRDFSNSYEQYF,.,once,TRBV2,TRBJ2-7
TGTGCCAGCCGGGACAGGGGAGGCTACACCTTC,CASRDRGGYTF,TRBD1,.,TRBV14,TRBJ1-2
TGCGCCAGCAGCCGGGACAGTAATGGAAACACCATATATTTT,CASSRDSNGNTIYF,TRBD1,.,TRBV5-1,TRBJ1-3
TGTGCCAGCAGCGCCCTTGAGGGGGAGAACACTGAAGCTTTCTTT,CASSALEGENTEAFF,.,.,TRBV9,TRBJ1-1
TGTGCCAGCAGCCGGGGACAGCACTTCACAGATACGCAGTATTTT,CASSRGQHFTDTQYF,TRBD1,.,TRBV7-6,TRBJ2-3
TGTGCCAGCAGTTTGGGCGGGAGTGAGGGTGAGCAGTTCTTC,CASSLGGSEGEQFF,TRBD2,.,TRBV28,TRBJ2-1
TGTGCCAGCAGCCAAGCGCTAGCGGGAGCCACAGATACGCAGTATTTT,CASSQALAGATDTQYF,TRBD2,.,TRBV4-2,TRBJ2-3
TGTGCCAGCAGCTTAGCGCGGAGGGACACTAATGAAAAACTGTTTTTT,CASSLARRDTNEKLFF,.,.,TRBV7-2,TRBJ1-4